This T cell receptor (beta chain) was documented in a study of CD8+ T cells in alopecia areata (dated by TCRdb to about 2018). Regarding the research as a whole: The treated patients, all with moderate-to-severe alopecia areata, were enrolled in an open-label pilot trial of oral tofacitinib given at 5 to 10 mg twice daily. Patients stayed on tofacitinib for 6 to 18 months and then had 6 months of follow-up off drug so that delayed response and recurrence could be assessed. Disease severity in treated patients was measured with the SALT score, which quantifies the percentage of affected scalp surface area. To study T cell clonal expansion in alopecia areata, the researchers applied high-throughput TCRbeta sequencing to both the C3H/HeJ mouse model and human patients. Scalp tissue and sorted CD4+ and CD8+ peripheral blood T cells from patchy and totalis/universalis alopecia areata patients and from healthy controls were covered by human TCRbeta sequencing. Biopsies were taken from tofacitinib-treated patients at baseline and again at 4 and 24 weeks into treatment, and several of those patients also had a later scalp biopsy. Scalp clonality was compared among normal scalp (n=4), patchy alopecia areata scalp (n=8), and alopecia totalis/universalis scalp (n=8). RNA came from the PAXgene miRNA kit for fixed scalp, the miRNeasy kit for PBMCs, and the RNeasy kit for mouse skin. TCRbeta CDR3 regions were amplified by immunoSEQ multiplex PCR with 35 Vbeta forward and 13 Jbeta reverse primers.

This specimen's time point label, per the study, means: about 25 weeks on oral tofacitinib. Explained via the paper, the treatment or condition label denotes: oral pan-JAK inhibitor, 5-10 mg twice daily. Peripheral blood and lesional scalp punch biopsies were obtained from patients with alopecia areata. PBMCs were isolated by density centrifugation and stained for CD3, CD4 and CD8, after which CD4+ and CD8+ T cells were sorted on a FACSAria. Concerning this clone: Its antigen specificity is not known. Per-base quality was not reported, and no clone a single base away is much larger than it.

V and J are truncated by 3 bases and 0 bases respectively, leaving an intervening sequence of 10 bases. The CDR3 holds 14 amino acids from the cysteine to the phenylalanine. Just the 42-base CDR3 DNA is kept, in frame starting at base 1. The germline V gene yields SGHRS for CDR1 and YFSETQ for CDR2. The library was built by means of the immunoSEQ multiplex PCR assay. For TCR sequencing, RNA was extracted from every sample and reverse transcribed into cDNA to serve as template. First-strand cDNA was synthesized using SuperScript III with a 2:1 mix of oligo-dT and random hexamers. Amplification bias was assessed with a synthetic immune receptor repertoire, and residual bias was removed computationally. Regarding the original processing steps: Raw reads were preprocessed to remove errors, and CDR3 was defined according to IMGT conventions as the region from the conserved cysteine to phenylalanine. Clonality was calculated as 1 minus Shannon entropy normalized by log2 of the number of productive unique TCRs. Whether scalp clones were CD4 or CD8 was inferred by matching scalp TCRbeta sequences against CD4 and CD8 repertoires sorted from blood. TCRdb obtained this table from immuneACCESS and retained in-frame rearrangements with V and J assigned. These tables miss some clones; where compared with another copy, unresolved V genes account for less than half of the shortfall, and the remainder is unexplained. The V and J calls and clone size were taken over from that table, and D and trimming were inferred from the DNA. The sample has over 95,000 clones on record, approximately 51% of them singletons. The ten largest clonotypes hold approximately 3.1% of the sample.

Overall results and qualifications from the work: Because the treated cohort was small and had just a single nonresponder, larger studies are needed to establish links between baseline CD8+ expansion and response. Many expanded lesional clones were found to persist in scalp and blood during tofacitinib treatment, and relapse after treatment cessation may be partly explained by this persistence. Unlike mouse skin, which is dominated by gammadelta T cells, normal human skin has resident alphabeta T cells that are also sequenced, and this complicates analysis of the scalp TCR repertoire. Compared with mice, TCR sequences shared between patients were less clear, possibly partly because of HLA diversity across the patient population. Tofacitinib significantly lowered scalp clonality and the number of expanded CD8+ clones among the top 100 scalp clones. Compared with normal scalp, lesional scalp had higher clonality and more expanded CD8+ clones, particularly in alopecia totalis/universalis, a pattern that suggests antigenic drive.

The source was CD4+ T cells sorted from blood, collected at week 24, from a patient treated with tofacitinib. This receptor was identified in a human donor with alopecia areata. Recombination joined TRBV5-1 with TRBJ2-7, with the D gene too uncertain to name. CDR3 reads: CASSWTDSSYEQYF. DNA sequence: TGCGCCAGCAGCTGGACGGATAGCTCCTACGAGCAGTACTTC.